Sequencing of this T cell receptor (beta chain) was carried out in a study of Graves' ophthalmopathy and Graves' hyperthyroidism. Whole-study findings and limits: Most expanded thyroid clonotypes above 0.001 frequency also appeared in blood.

This clonotype was found many times. Its antigen is currently unknown. The sequenced template was RNA, covering the TCR beta CDR3 region. RT-PCR was first run with HTBI primers, then multiplex PCR in a second round. TCRdb reprocessed the multiplex PCR reads via MiXCR and lists one record per CDR3 protein. Among roughly 610,000 distinct CDR3 sequences, approximately 22% were seen once, and the ten largest hold around 6.5%. CDR1 and CDR2 (germline): GTSNPN, SVGIG (reference sequence). V shed 2 bases and J shed 7 bases, with 6 bases lying between them. The CDR3 sequence is 11 residues long. The V call is TRBV30, the J call TRBJ1-3; D is ambiguous. The receptor comes from a woman aged 18 to 35 with stable Graves' hyperthyroidism. Some clones in this sample may be carry-over from other donors' samples. The sample taken for sequencing was peripheral blood. Here the CDR3 reads CAWSKVNTIYF. The CDR3 nucleotides read TGTGCCTGGAGTAAAGTGAACACCATATATTTT.